Sequencing of this T cell receptor beta chain was carried out in a study of CD8 T cells in Susac syndrome. The wider study: Active disease was present in more than 5 of the sequenced Susac syndrome patients, and remission in eight or nine. When blood was drawn, the patients with Susac syndrome were therapy-naive, on corticosteroids, or on intravenous immunoglobulin alone.

From blood CD8+ and CD4+ T cells, the TCR beta chain was sequenced. The authors negatively isolated CD8+ and CD4+ T cells and FACS-enriched TEMRA cells. Germline V CDR1 and CDR2: LNHDA, SQIVND (reference sequence). This CDR3 is built from 17 residues. V was pared by 6 bases and J by 3 bases, with 9 bases of the junction left unmatched. RNA amounts of about 0.45 to 1 ug underwent reverse transcription with random hexamers. Each CDR3 protein gets one entry after TCRdb re-called the immunoSEQ multiplex PCR reads with MiXCR. This sample has a few hundred thousand distinct CDR3 sequences, with approximately 94% found just once.

The sequencing sample was made of CD4+ T cells from PBMCs. The TCR sequence derives from a human donor with Susac syndrome. The rearrangement links TRBV19 to TRBJ2-6; 9 bases fit TRBD1. The CDR3 region has the DNA TGTGCCAGTAGCAGACAGGGGGTAAATAATGGGGCCAACGTCCTGACTTTC. Its translation is CASSRQGVNNGANVLTF. Supplemented by reference TRBV19 and TRBJ2-6, the full variable domain reads DGGITQSPKYLFRKEGQNVTLSCEQNLNHDAMYWYRQDPGQGLRLIYYSQIVNDFQKGDIAEGYSVSREKKESFPLTVTSAQKNPTAFYLCASSRQGVNNGANVLTFGAGSRLTVL.